This entry lists 26 T cell receptor beta chains sequenced from one sample in a study of T cells in Graves' hyperthyroidism and ophthalmopathy (dated by TCRdb to about 2019). The protocol used for the library was multiplex PCR. The instrument was an Illumina HiSeq 2000. TCR beta CDR3 regions were amplified from RNA transcripts. A first-round RT-PCR of the TCR CDR3 used the HTBI primer set with the Qiagen OneStep RT-PCR kit. Using fastp trimming at Q25 and MiXCR clonotype assembly, TCRdb reanalyzed the public sequencing data and kept in-frame beta chains. Rows with a matching CDR3 protein are joined into one entry that keeps the most common DNA and genes. Here the sample has 340,000 or so distinct CDR3 sequences; 15% to 20% occur a single time. The ten top clones hold approximately 35% of the sample. The material sequenced was blood. All receptors derive from a man aged 30 to 45 with Graves' hyperthyroidism.

This clonotype was picked up many times. The chain is built from TRBV5-1 and TRBJ1-1; D might be TRBD1 (5 bases). The CDR3 contains 13 residues. Per germline, CDR1 SGHRS and CDR2 YFSETQ. V was cut by 5 bases and J by 5 bases, with 13 bases left in between. CDR3 residues: CASRNGWTTEAFF. The CDR3 DNA reads TGCGCCAGCAGAAATGGTTGGACAACTGAAGCTTTCTTT.

This clonotype was seen a few times. The V gene is TRBV5-1, the J gene TRBJ2-7; D perhaps matches TRBD1 (6 bases). The CDR3 has 14 residues. CDR1 and CDR2 (germline): SGHRS, YFSETQ. Deletions cut 1 base from V and 4 bases from J, with 12 bases between. The CDR3 DNA follows: TGCGCCAGCAGCTTGCGCCAGGGGCTTTACGAGCAGTACTTC. Its protein is CASSLRQGLYEQYF.

The table lists this clonotype with many counts. The chain uses TRBV5-1 and TRBJ2-3; TRBD2 agrees at 9 bases. J was trimmed by 5 bases and V by 5 bases; bases with no gene match: 12. The CDR3 covers 16 residues. CDR1 and CDR2 from the germline V gene are SGHRS and YFSETQ. Here the CDR3 reads CASSSDGREGLDTQYF. In DNA, the CDR3 is TGCGCCAGCAGTAGTGATGGGCGGGAGGGCCTAGATACGCAGTATTTT.

This clonotype has only a few counts. The gene calls are TRBV30 and TRBJ2-7; D is undetermined. Germline CDR1 GTSNPN, CDR2 SVGIG (reference sequence). The V end lost 1 base, the J end lost 6 bases, and 7 bases lay between the germline ends. This CDR3 contains 11 residues. The CDR3: CAWSASSEQYF. The CDR3 nucleotides are TGTGCCTGGAGTGCTAGTTCCGAGCAGTACTTC.

This clonotype was recorded at least ten times. The chain couples TRBV12-3 or TRBV12-4 to TRBJ1-2, with 10 bases fitting TRBD1. The CDR3 runs 15 residues. Trimming removed 5 bases from V and 7 bases from J; junction bases left unmatched: 10. The chain's CDR3 is CASSPRDRGFTGYTF. As DNA, the CDR3 is TGTGCCAGCAGTCCCCGGGACAGGGGTTTCACTGGCTACACCTTC.

This chain connects TRBV4-1 to TRBJ2-5; TRBD1 is a possible D gene (6 bases). The CDR3 covers 13 residues. The germline gives CDR1 MGHRA, CDR2 YSYEKL. Trimming stripped 3 bases from V and 5 bases from J, with 10 bases between. The CDR3 is CASSHTGLETQYF. The CDR3, as DNA: TGCGCCAGCAGCCATACAGGGTTGGAGACCCAGTACTTC.

V gene TRBV28 combines with J gene TRBJ2-5, with TRBD2 matching 8 bases. The germline CDR1 and CDR2 sequences are MDHEN and SYDVKM. J lost 10 bases, V lost 5 bases, and 18 bases had no gene match. CDR3 size: 16 residues. The CDR3 is CASSRLSGRGREDQYF. The CDR3 DNA reads as TGTGCCAGCAGTCGCCTAAGCGGGAGAGGGCGGGAAGACCAGTACTTC.

At least ten counts were recorded for this clonotype. The chain is built from TRBV12-3 or TRBV12-4 and TRBJ1-1, with a weak D call TRBD1 (6 bases). V was cut by 3 bases and J by 3 bases, with 8 bases left in between. The CDR3 extends over 13 amino acids. The CDR3 DNA sequence: TGTGCCAGCAGTTTTAAGGGGGACACTGAAGCTTTCTTT. Translated: CASSFKGDTEAFF.

This clonotype appeared a few times. V gene TRBV10-3 combines with J gene TRBJ1-2, with 10 bases fitting TRBD1. From germline, CDR1 is ENHRY and CDR2 SYGVKD. V lost 3 bases to trimming and J lost 6 bases; unmatched junction nucleotides: 7. The CDR3 sequence is 15 residues long. CDR3 residues: CAISDRGQGVNGYTF. The CDR3 nucleotides read TGTGCCATCAGTGATCGAGGACAGGGGGTAAATGGCTACACCTTC.

At least ten counts were recorded for this clonotype. CDR3 bases: TGTGCCAGCAGCTTCAGAAAGACAGGTATAACTGAAGCTTTCTTT. Translated, it gives CASSFRKTGITEAFF. The V call is TRBV7-2, the J call TRBJ1-1, with a tentative D call TRBD1 (6 bases). Per the germline V gene, CDR1 is SGHTA and CDR2 is FQGNSA. This CDR3 comprises 15 residues. The ends were cut back, 3 bases at V and 5 bases at J, with 16 bases in the middle.

This clonotype has ten or more counts. V gene TRBV28 combines with J gene TRBJ2-7; D is possibly TRBD2 (5 bases). CDR1 is MDHEN and CDR2 is SYDVKM in the germline V gene. V lost 8 bases, J lost 3 bases, and 11 bases lay in between. The length of the CDR3 is 12 residues. The CDR3 region is CASATGNYEQYF. The CDR3 DNA reads as TGTGCCAGCGCCACGGGAAACTACGAGCAGTACTTC.

This clonotype was picked up a small number of times. The chain is built from TRBV10-3 and TRBJ2-1, with D unclear. The V gene's germline CDR1 is ENHRY and CDR2 SYGVKD. V was clipped by 2 bases and J by 10 bases, with 9 bases between them. The CDR3 consists of 12 residues. The CDR3, as DNA: TGTGCCATCAGTGAGCAGGCAGAAGAGCAGTTCTTC. It encodes CAISEQAEEQFF.

Only a few counts were recorded for this clonotype. This sequence joins TRBV5-6 and TRBJ2-7; no firm D call. The V gene's germline CDR1 is SGHDT and CDR2 YYEEEE. V lost 3 bases and J 4 bases, leaving 8 bases between the germline ends. The CDR3 covers 12 residues. The CDR3 sequence: CASSSKPYEQYF. CDR3 coding DNA: TGTGCCAGCAGCTCAAAGCCTTACGAGCAGTACTTC.

J is TRBJ1-1 and V is TRBV6-1, with 7 positions matching TRBD1. V shed 5 bases and J 6 bases; nucleotides not matched to a gene: 15. Germline V gene lookup returns CDR1 MNHNS and CDR2 SASEGT. The CDR3 spans 16 residues. The CDR3 DNA is TGTGCCAGCAGTCGAGCCCGTAGGACAGGAATGGCTGAAGCTTTCTTT. It yields the protein CASSRARRTGMAEAFF.

The chain joins TRBV5-6 to TRBJ1-4; TRBD1 is a possible D gene (5 bases). CDR1 and CDR2 from the germline V gene are SGHDT and YYEEEE. V gave up 4 bases and J gave up 2 bases, with 9 bases separating them. There are 14 residues in the CDR3. The CDR3 DNA is TGTGCCAGCAGCGGGGGGTGGACTAATGAAAAACTGTTTTTT. Its protein is CASSGGWTNEKLFF.

The rearrangement links TRBV28 to TRBJ1-2; D remains ambiguous. The length of the CDR3 is 14 residues. V lost 4 bases to trimming and J lost 4 bases, with 13 bases between them. CDR1 and CDR2 (germline): MDHEN, SYDVKM. CDR3: CASSSLGSAYGYTF. CDR3 in DNA: TGTGCCAGCAGTTCCCTAGGCAGTGCCTATGGCTACACCTTC.

As DNA, the CDR3 is TGTGCCACCAGCCCCGGGGCGGTGAACACTGAAGCTTTCTTT. Its protein product is CATSPGAVNTEAFF. The chain uses TRBV15 and TRBJ1-1, with TRBD1 as a possible D gene (5 bases). V shed 5 bases and J shed 0 bases, with 10 bases lying between them. The germline CDR1 and CDR2 sequences are LNHNV and YYDKDF (reference sequence). CDR3 length equals 14 residues.

CDR3 nucleotide sequence: TGCGCCAGCAGCTTGGCCGGGACAGGGCTTATGAACACTGAAGCTTTCTTT. It translates to CASSLAGTGLMNTEAFF. The V call is TRBV5-1, the J call TRBJ1-1; TRBD1 matches at 9 bases. After removal of 0 bases from V and 0 bases from J, the junction contained 6 bases not matched to a gene. The CDR3 length is 17 residues. The V gene's germline CDR1 is SGHRS and CDR2 YFSETQ.

A word on this clonotype: This may come from a read error, since a much larger clone is one base off. This chain links TRBV27 with TRBJ2-3; TRBD2 aligns across 10 bases. The CDR3 totals 15 residues. The V segment lost 6 bases and the J segment 1 base; nucleotides outside the gene matches: 4. Germline CDR1 MNHEY, CDR2 SMNVEV (reference sequence). CDR3 loop: CASSRLAGCTDTQYF. As DNA, the CDR3 is TGTGCCAGCAGCCGACTAGCGGGCTGCACAGATACGCAGTATTTT.

The CDR3 DNA reads TGTGCCAGCAGCCCTTGGCCCCAAGTTGCAACTAATGAAAAACTGTTTTTT. As protein: CASSPWPQVATNEKLFF. This sequence joins TRBV9 and TRBJ1-4; no clear D gene. The CDR3 is 17 amino acids. V was clipped by 4 bases and J by 0 bases, with 16 bases between them. CDR1 is SGDLS, CDR2 YYNGEE, per germline.

V usage is TRBV11-2 and J usage is TRBJ2-7, with unresolved D. V shed 5 bases and J shed 9 bases, with 14 bases lying between them. Germline V gene lookup returns CDR1 SGHAT and CDR2 FQNNGV. CDR3 length equals 12 residues. The CDR3 is CASSQLPGMQYF. The CDR3 DNA follows: TGTGCCAGCAGCCAACTCCCGGGCATGCAGTACTTC.

Worth noting for this clonotype: One base away lies a much larger clone, so this may be a sequencing read error. The V and J genes are TRBV11-2 and TRBJ1-5; D not certain. This CDR3 comprises 14 residues. Per the germline V gene, CDR1 is SGHAT and CDR2 is FQNNGV. With 6 bases removed from V and 2 bases from J, the gap between germline ends came to 11 bases. Here the CDR3 reads CASRDESGNQPQHF. The DNA of the CDR3 is TGTGCCAGCAGAGACGAATCTGGCAATCAGCCCCAGCATTTT.

This clonotype showed up many times. The chain uses TRBV6-1 and TRBJ1-2, with TRBD1 as a possible D gene (6 bases). V was cut by 4 bases and J by 3 bases, with 12 bases left in between. There are 14 residues in the CDR3. The germline V gene encodes CDR1 MNHNS and CDR2 SASEGT. The DNA of the CDR3 is TGTGCCAGCAGTGCACAGGGTACTGACTATGGCTACACCTTC. This sequence encodes CASSAQGTDYGYTF.

This clonotype was seen repeatedly, ten times or more. The chain recombines TRBV28 with TRBJ2-3; the D gene is possibly TRBD2 (5 bases). This CDR3 is 15 amino acids long. V lost 5 bases and J lost 0, with 12 bases in between. Germline V gene lookup returns CDR1 MDHEN and CDR2 SYDVKM. For the CDR3, the DNA is TGTGCCAGCAGTCTTACAAGGGAGAGCACAGATACGCAGTATTTT. It is translated as CASSLTRESTDTQYF.

Points on this clonotype: This may be a read error: a much more frequent sequence differs by one nucleotide. The J gene is TRBJ2-3, the V gene TRBV28; D may match TRBD1 or TRBD2 (8 bases each). CDR3 length equals 14 residues. Germline assignment: CDR1 MDHEN and CDR2 SYDVKM. As DNA, the CDR3 is TGTGTCAGCAGCGGGGGACAGGGCACAGATACGCAGTATTTT. Protein sequence: CVSSGGQGTDTQYF.

This clonotype was seen many times. The chain recombines TRBV2 with TRBJ2-3; D unresolved. V lost 7 bases and J 4 bases, leaving 6 bases between the germline ends. CDR1 is SNHLY, CDR2 FYNNEI, per germline. This CDR3 has 11 residues. CDR3 in amino acids: CASNKADTQYF. The CDR3 DNA sequence: TGTGCCAGCAATAAGGCAGATACGCAGTATTTT.